This T cell receptor (beta chain) was obtained from a study of identical twins listed by TCRdb under 2016. Describing the broader study: TCR alpha and beta repertoires from monozygotic twins, unrelated adults of various ages and cord blood were deep-sequenced to test whether fetal clonotypes persist. To rule out contamination, the twin experiments were replicated at different times with different library preparation protocols.

Every donor in the study was a healthy Caucasian. The study also sequenced three unrelated non-twin adults: a male aged 18 to 30, a male aged 50 to 59 and a female aged 50 to 59. Miltenyi CD45RO+ enrichment and human naive T-cell isolation kits were used to isolate memory (CD45RO+) and naive T cells from PBMC. Trimming accounts for 3 bases at V and 4 bases at J, while the number of junction bases matched to no gene is 10. The CDR3, from cysteine to phenylalanine, totals 15 residues. Just CDR3 DNA is preserved here, 45 bases in frame from base 1. From the germline V gene (reference sequence), CDR1 is DFQATT and CDR2 is SNEGSKA. The library was built by means of 5' RACE. Sequenced using an Illumina HiSeq 2000. A universal primer binding site was introduced by template switching, and a unique molecular identifier was present in the final cDNA, enabling accurate counting of TCR cDNA molecules. Specific primers in the conserved constant-segment region were used to synthesize first-strand cDNA for TCR alpha and beta chains. Each cDNA library was double barcoded, with a SMART-Mk sample barcode plus Illumina barcodes, to control for contamination. TruSeq adapter sequences, together with Illumina sample barcodes, were added in two successive PCR steps. TCR alpha and beta cDNA libraries were sequenced on the Illumina HiSeq platform with custom primers. For the original study's pipeline: MiGEC processed the raw reads to extract unique molecular identifiers, while MiXCR was used to determine the CDR3 positions. For each individual, recombination models were inferred using an EM algorithm with the repgenHMM and IGoR tools. The analysis of shared clonotypes was done with the tcR package in R, with sharing normalized by the product of cloneset sizes. Out-of-frame nonproductive sequences were analyzed to study raw recombination free of thymic and clonal selection effects. The public reads were reprocessed in TCRdb via fastp at Q25 and MiXCR, keeping in-frame beta chains. Each entry merges the rows of one CDR3 protein and shows their most common DNA and genes. V and J calls and clone size were set by TCRdb, not the authors. The sample has roughly 690,000 distinct CDR3 sequences on record, 6.1% of them singletons. 1.5% to 2% of the sample belongs to the ten largest clones.

What the authors observed across the whole study: Recombination models systematically underestimated out-of-frame TCR alpha sharing in monozygotic twins but agreed with sharing between unrelated individuals. Conclusions relied on cross-sectional statistical analysis, since the same donors could not be followed over many years. The excess sharing between twins in beta out-of-frame sequences was weaker because fewer shared sequences reduced the signal-to-noise ratio. Fewer insertions were carried by abundant cord blood beta clonotypes, a similar but weaker trend appeared in young adult naive repertoires, and no such trend appeared in memory repertoires. Compared with coincidental sharing between unrelated individuals, an excess of low generation-probability sequences was observed among out-of-frame TCR alpha sequences shared between twins. Zero-insertion analyses could be partly confounded by invariant T cells such as MAIT and iNKT, though diverse VJ usage argued against such confounding for most clonotypes.

Remarks on this clonotype: Its antigen remains unidentified. Qualities for individual bases were not recorded, and no much larger clone is one base off.

The sequence links TRBV20-1 to TRBJ2-3, with 7 middle bases fitting TRBD2. The source material was naive T cells sorted from blood. The label giving this sample's cell subset or site can be read as: cells isolated with a human naive T-cell isolation kit. The clonotype was recovered from a man aged 18 to 29 in good health. In nucleotide form, the sequence is TGCAGTGCTAGTCCCCTCGCGGGAGTCCCAGATACGCAGTATTTT. This gives the protein CSASPLAGVPDTQYF.